The clone carrying this T cell receptor (delta chain) counts as medium-sized. The data are from a study of gamma-delta chains in newborns, infants, children. Looking at the study overall: Innate gammadelta T cells reportedly expand polyclonally right after birth, driven by microbial exposure, per the title.

Trimming cost V 3 bases and J 0 bases; bases outside gene matches: 9. CDR1 is GEAIGNYY, CDR2 EKD, per germline. The CDR3 has 16 amino acids. TCRdb re-called the reads via CATT. The data contain approximately 5,000 delta-chain clones, roughly 5.5% of them singletons. Input material: blood. The chain recombines TRDV2 with TRDJ1; TRDD3 matches at 7 bases. The TCR comes from a child who was a newborn, infant or young child, either healthy, febrile or measles-vaccinated (not recorded which). CDR3 amino acids: CACDPVGDRDTDKLIF. For the CDR3, the DNA is TGTGCCTGTGACCCGGTGGGGGACAGGGACACCGATAAACTCATCTTT.